Presented here are 5 T cell receptor beta chains from one specimen sequenced in a study of OX40 agonist ivuxolimab in advanced cancers. Assay: immunoSEQ multiplex PCR; the TCRdb copy retains only in-frame clones and omits some. The sample lists under 70,000 clones; about 89% were seen once. Specimen: CD4+ or CD8+ T cells sorted from blood, collected in a trial of the OX40 agonist ivuxolimab. These receptors were taken from an adult with an advanced solid tumor such as melanoma, head and neck, liver or kidney cancer.

The chain joins TRBV5-1 to TRBJ1-2, with D hard to call. V was cut by 4 bases and J by 4 bases, with 11 bases left in between. The germline CDR1 and CDR2 sequences are SGHRS and YFSETQ. This CDR3 contains 13 residues. CDR3 in DNA: TGCGCCAGCAGCCCGAGCCCCATCTATGGCTACACCTTC. It yields the protein CASSPSPIYGYTF.

In its sample, this clone was seen once. CDR3 protein: CASRPGGVTGELFF. CDR3 nucleotides: TGTGCCAGCCGCCCGGGAGGTGTCACCGGGGAGCTGTTTTTT. This sequence joins TRBV18 and TRBJ2-2; 7 nucleotides line up with TRBD2. Trimming took 8 bases from V and 4 from J; bases not matched to a gene: 7. CDR3 length equals 14 residues. CDR1 and CDR2 (germline): KGHSH, LQKENI. The full variable domain, with the rest looked up from reference TRBV18 and TRBJ2-2, is NAGVMQNPRHLVRRRGQEARLRCSPMKGHSHVYWYRQLPEEGLKFMVYLQKENIIDESGMPKERFSAEFPKEGPSILRIQQVVRGDSAAYFCASRPGGVTGELFFGEGSRLTVL.

The V call is TRBV4-2, the J call TRBJ1-5, with TRBD1 matching over 8 bases. Trimming removed 1 base from V and 4 bases from J; junction bases left unmatched: 9. This CDR3 spans 17 amino acids. The germline gives CDR1 LGHNA, CDR2 YNFKEQ. The CDR3, as DNA: TGTGCCAGCAGCCAAGGCAGGGGGCGCCAGGGGAATCAGCCCCAGCATTTT. Protein: CASSQGRGRQGNQPQHF.

The J gene is TRBJ2-5, the V gene TRBV9; weak D call: TRBD1 (5 bases). The germline gives CDR1 SGDLS, CDR2 YYNGEE. This CDR3 has 15 residues. Trimming took off 0 bases at V and 1 base at J, with 10 bases between the two ends. The CDR3 bases are TGTGCCAGCAGCGTAGATCCTGGGGCCCAAGAGACCCAGTACTTC. This encodes CASSVDPGAQETQYF.

V and J are TRBV10-3 and TRBJ2-6, with D tentatively TRBD1 (5 bases). CDR3 length: 16 residues. Per germline, CDR1 ENHRY and CDR2 SYGVKD. The V end lost 4 bases, the J end lost 1 base, and 11 bases lay between the germline ends. The CDR3 reads CAISGRTLSGANVLTF. The CDR3 DNA reads TGTGCCATCAGTGGTAGGACACTGTCTGGGGCCAACGTCCTGACTTTC.